One and the same sample provided the 16 T cell receptor beta chains below, sequenced in a study of graft-versus-host responses after intestinal transplantation. Their target antigens are unknown. Sequencing used immunoSEQ multiplex PCR; TCRdb keeps in-frame clones, though not all of them. The data hold about 88,000 clones, with less than 95% observed a single time. The sequences come from unstimulated CD4+ T cells sorted from spleen or lymph node cells, collected before transplant. Receptors were obtained from a human donor who was the organ donor for an intestinal transplant.

The chain recombines TRBV6-5 with TRBJ1-4, with TRBD1 identical over 9 bases. Germline V gives CDR1 MNHEY, CDR2 SVGAGI. The CDR3 totals 14 residues. The V gene end was trimmed by 4 bases and the J gene end by 8 bases; junction bases not matched to a gene: 5. This CDR3 is CASSSRDRDEKLFF. For the CDR3, the DNA is TGTGCCAGCAGTTCCCGGGACAGGGACGAAAAACTGTTTTTT.

This chain connects TRBV5-5 to TRBJ2-1; TRBD1 matches 8 bases. Trimming removed 4 bases from V and 5 bases from J; junction bases left unmatched: 5. Germline-derived CDR1 and CDR2 are SGHKS and YYEKEE (reference sequence). The CDR3 is 14 amino acids. The CDR3 sequence: CASSGQGLNNEQFF. CDR3 nucleotides: TGTGCCAGCAGCGGACAGGGTCTGAACAATGAGCAGTTCTTC.

The chain has TRBV5-4 and TRBJ1-2, with D maybe TRBD1 (6 bases). Trimming removed 3 bases from V and 0 bases from J, with 9 bases in between. The CDR3 covers 14 residues. Germline values: CDR1 SGHNT, CDR2 YYREEE (reference sequence). CDR3 in amino acids: CASSSKGANYGYTF. The CDR3 DNA reads TGTGCCAGCAGCTCGAAGGGGGCTAACTATGGCTACACCTTC.

The J gene is TRBJ2-7, the V gene TRBV5-5; the D gene is possibly TRBD1 (5 bases). V was trimmed by 0 bases and J by 2 bases, leaving 9 bases between them. Germline loops: CDR1 SGHKS, CDR2 YYEKEE (reference sequence). This CDR3 is 14 amino acids long. In nucleotides, the CDR3 is TGTGCCAGCAGCTTGGAGACAGAAACCTACGAGCAGTACTTC. It is translated as CASSLETETYEQYF.

This sequence joins TRBV19 and TRBJ2-3; 10 bases map to TRBD2. Germline V gene data show CDR1 as LNHDA and CDR2 as SQIVND (reference sequence). The CDR3 contains 16 residues. V shed 7 bases and J 6 bases; nucleotides not matched to a gene: 13. CDR3 DNA: TGTGCCAGTACTCGACAACTAGCGGGGCCTGGTGATACGCAGTATTTT. It yields the protein CASTRQLAGPGDTQYF. Variable domain in full (rest from reference TRBV19 and TRBJ2-3): DGGITQSPKYLFRKEGQNVTLSCEQNLNHDAMYWYRQDPGQGLRLIYYSQIVNDFQKGDIAEGYSVSREKKESFPLTVTSAQKNPTAFYLCASTRQLAGPGDTQYFGPGTRLTVL.

V usage is TRBV6-1 and J usage is TRBJ1-2; 8 bases are a match to TRBD1. V lost 4 bases to trimming and J lost 5 bases; unmatched junction nucleotides: 6. This CDR3 is built from 14 residues. Germline V gives CDR1 MNHNS, CDR2 SASEGT. CDR3 loop: CASSAQGGGYGYTF. The DNA for the CDR3 is TGTGCCAGCAGTGCACAGGGGGGGGGTTATGGCTACACCTTC.

The CDR3 is CAIRKDSHLNEKLFF. In DNA form, the CDR3 reads TGTGCCATCAGAAAAGACAGCCACCTTAATGAAAAACTGTTTTTT. This chain links TRBV10-3 with TRBJ1-4; tentative D call: TRBD1 (5 bases). Germline V CDR1 and CDR2: ENHRY, SYGVKD. There are 15 residues in the CDR3. With 6 bases removed from V and 4 bases from J, the gap between germline ends came to 15 bases.

The chain combines TRBV5-1 with TRBJ1-1, with D tentatively TRBD1 (6 bases). The germline V gene has CDR1 SGHRS and CDR2 YFSETQ. The CDR3 consists of 15 residues. V lost 0 bases and J 3 bases, leaving 12 bases between the germline ends. CDR3: CASSLDWGLDTEAFF. CDR3 bases: TGCGCCAGCAGCTTGGATTGGGGGCTCGACACTGAAGCTTTCTTT. Full variable domain (rest looked up from reference TRBV5-1 and TRBJ1-1): KAGVTQTPRYLIKTRGQQVTLSCSPISGHRSVSWYQQTPGQGLQFLFEYFSETQRNKGNFPGRFSGRQFSNSRSEMNVSTLELGDSALYLCASSLDWGLDTEAFFGQGTRLTVV.

The chain recombines TRBV30 with TRBJ2-1; D might be TRBD2 (5 bases). The CDR3 contains 11 residues. V lost 4 bases to trimming and J lost 8 bases, with 9 bases between them. Germline CDR1 and CDR2: GTSNPN and SVGIG (reference sequence). CDR3 sequence (DNA): TGTGCCTGGAAGGACTTCCATGAGCAGTTCTTC. Residues: CAWKDFHEQFF.

This chain links TRBV5-1 with TRBJ2-3, with 9 bases identical to TRBD2. V lost 4 bases and J lost 5; bases outside the gene matches: 8. The CDR3 spans 15 residues. CDR1 is SGHRS and CDR2 is YFSETQ in the germline V gene. CDR3 region: CASSRLAEGGDTQYF. The CDR3 nucleotides are TGCGCCAGCAGCCGACTAGCGGAGGGGGGAGATACGCAGTATTTT.

V usage is TRBV7-2 and J usage is TRBJ2-5; no clear D. Trimming took off 4 bases at V and 9 bases at J, with 9 bases between the two ends. Looked up from germline, CDR1 is SGHTA and CDR2 is FQGNSA. CDR3 length: 11 residues. CDR3 sequence: CASSSYEAQYF. CDR3 nucleotides: TGTGCCAGCAGCTCCTACGAGGCCCAGTACTTC.

The rearrangement uses TRBV11-3 and TRBJ2-2, with D uncertain. Trimming pared 1 base from V and 7 bases from J, leaving 16 bases between. Germline CDR1 is SGHNT and CDR2 is YENEEA. The CDR3 runs to 16 residues. The CDR3 DNA is TGTGCCAGCAGCTTAGGTGTACAGCCTCATGGCGGGGAGCTGTTTTTT. Its protein product is CASSLGVQPHGGELFF.

This clone has a single count. This chain joins TRBV6-5 and TRBJ2-7; D not certain. Trimming pared 10 bases from V and 1 base from J, leaving 14 bases between. In germline, CDR1 is MNHEY, CDR2 SVGAGI. The CDR3 loop spans 13 amino acids. Here the CDR3 reads CATKPGQSYEQYF. Here the CDR3 DNA reads TGTGCCACCAAGCCAGGTCAGTCCTACGAGCAGTACTTC.

The V gene is TRBV29-1, the J gene TRBJ1-2; D gene unclear. This CDR3 is built from 11 residues. Germline loops: CDR1 SQVTM, CDR2 ANQGSEA. The V end lost 3 bases, the J end lost 1 base, and 3 bases lay between the germline ends. This CDR3 is CSVDSNYGYTF. The CDR3 DNA sequence: TGCAGCGTTGATAGTAACTATGGCTACACCTTC.

This sequence joins TRBV6-6 and TRBJ2-7; TRBD2 is a possible D gene (6 bases). V was cut by 4 bases and J by 2 bases, with 12 bases left in between. Germline V gene lookup returns CDR1 MNHNY and CDR2 SVGAGI (reference sequence). This CDR3 is built from 14 residues. CDR3 bases: TGTGCCAGCAGTTTCCGGGACTCAACCTACGAGCAGTACTTC. Amino acids: CASSFRDSTYEQYF.

The J gene is TRBJ2-4, the V gene TRBV5-1; no clear D gene. The CDR3 is made up of 17 amino acids. Germline V gene data show CDR1 as SGHRS and CDR2 as YFSETQ. V was trimmed by 1 base and J by 0 bases, leaving 14 bases between them. CDR3 amino acids: CASSLSVSPGAKNIQYF. The DNA of the CDR3 is TGCGCCAGCAGCTTGTCGGTCTCCCCCGGAGCCAAAAACATTCAGTACTTC.